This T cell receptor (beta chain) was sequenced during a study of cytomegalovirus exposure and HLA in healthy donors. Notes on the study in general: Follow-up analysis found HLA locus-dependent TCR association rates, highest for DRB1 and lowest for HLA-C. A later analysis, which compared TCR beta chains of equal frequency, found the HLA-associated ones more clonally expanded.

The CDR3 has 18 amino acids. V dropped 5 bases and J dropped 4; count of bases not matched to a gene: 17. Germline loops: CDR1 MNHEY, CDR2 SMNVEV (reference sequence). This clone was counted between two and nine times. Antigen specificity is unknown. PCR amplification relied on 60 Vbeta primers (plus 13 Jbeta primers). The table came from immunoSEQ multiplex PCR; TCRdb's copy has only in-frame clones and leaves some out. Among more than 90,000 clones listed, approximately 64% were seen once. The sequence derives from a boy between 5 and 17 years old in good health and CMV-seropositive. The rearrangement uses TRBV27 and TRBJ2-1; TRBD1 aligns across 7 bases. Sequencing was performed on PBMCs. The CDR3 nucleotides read TGTGCCAGCAGTACCCATACCGCGAAAGGGGGCACGTACAATGAGCAGTTCTTC. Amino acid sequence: CASSTHTAKGGTYNEQFF.